This T cell receptor beta chain was documented in a study of T cell changes during pregnancy in multiple sclerosis. The CDR3 is 15 amino acids. V dropped 2 bases and J dropped 1 base, with 10 bases sitting between them. In germline, CDR1 is MDHEN, CDR2 SYDVKM. This table comes from immunoSEQ multiplex PCR, and its TCRdb copy is limited to in-frame clones, with some not included. The sample holds over 80,000 clones, roughly 95% seen once. This clone has just one count. The sequence was obtained from a female donor in good health, enrolled as a control in a pregnancy study. The material sequenced was peripheral blood, taken in the third trimester of pregnancy. The chain recombines TRBV28 with TRBJ2-3, with D possibly matching TRBD1 (5 bases). CDR3 nucleotide sequence: TGTGCCAGCAGTTTAGGTGGGGCAGGCACAGATACGCAGTATTTT. Translation: CASSLGGAGTDTQYF.